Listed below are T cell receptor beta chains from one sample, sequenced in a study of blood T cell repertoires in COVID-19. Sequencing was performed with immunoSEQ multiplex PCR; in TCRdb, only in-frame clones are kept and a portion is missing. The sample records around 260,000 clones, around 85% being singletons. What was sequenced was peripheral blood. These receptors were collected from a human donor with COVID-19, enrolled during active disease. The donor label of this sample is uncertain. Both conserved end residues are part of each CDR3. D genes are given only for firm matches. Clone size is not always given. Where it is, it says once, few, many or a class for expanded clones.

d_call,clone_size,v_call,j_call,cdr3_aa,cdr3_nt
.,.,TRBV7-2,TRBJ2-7,CASSLGSGVKSYEQYF,TGTGCCAGCAGCTTAGGGTCGGGAGTAAAGTCCTACGAGCAGTACTTC
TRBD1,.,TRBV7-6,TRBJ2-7,CASSPDRGYIIYEQYF,TGTGCCAGCAGCCCGGACAGGGGGTATATTATCTACGAGCAGTACTTC
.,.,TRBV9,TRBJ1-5,CASSVGENQPQHF,TGTGCCAGCAGCGTAGGGGAGAATCAGCCCCAGCATTTT
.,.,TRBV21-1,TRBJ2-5,CASSKAGDYQETQYF,TGTGCCAGCAGCAAAGCGGGGGACTACCAAGAGACCCAGTACTTC
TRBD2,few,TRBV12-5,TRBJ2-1,CASVASGPYEQFF,TGTGCTAGTGTGGCTAGCGGCCCTTATGAGCAGTTCTTC
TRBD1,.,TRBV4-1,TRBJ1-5,CASSQAGQDNQPQHF,TGCGCCAGCAGCCAAGCGGGACAGGACAATCAGCCCCAGCATTTT
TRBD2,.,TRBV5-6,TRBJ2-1,CASSPIRTSDNEQFF,TGTGCCAGCAGCCCTATCAGGACTAGTGACAATGAGCAGTTCTTC
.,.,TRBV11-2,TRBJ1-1,CASSFQQGNTEAFF,TGTGCCAGCAGCTTTCAGCAGGGGAACACTGAAGCTTTCTTT
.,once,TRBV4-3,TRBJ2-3,CASSQDRMEGLTSSTDTQYF,TGCGCCAGCAGCCAAGATCGGATGGAGGGACTGACCTCTAGCACAGATACGCAGTATTTT
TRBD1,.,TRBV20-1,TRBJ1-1,CSASAGGTAEAFF,TGCAGTGCTAGTGCAGGGGGCACCGCTGAAGCTTTCTTT
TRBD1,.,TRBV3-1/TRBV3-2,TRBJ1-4,CASTQSGQGASLREKLFF,TGTGCCAGCACCCAATCGGGACAGGGGGCGAGTCTTAGGGAAAAACTGTTTTTT
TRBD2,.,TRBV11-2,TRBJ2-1,CASSLAVAGGGSYNEQFF,TGTGCCAGCAGCCTCGCGGTAGCGGGAGGGGGCTCCTACAATGAGCAGTTCTTC
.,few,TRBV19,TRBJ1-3,CASSIPRGGGNTIYF,TGTGCCAGTAGTATCCCCCGCGGAGGTGGAAACACCATATATTTT
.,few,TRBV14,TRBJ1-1,CASSQGRGRNTEAFF,TGTGCCAGCAGCCAAGGCCGAGGGAGGAACACTGAAGCTTTCTTT
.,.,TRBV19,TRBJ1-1,CASSKDGRGNTEAFF,TGTGCCAGTAGTAAAGACGGGAGAGGTAACACTGAAGCTTTCTTT
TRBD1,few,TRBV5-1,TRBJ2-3,CASSSGTGVTDTQYF,TGCGCCAGCAGCTCCGGGACAGGGGTCACAGATACGCAGTATTTT
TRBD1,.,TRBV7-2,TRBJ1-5,CASRSSDRGPQHF,TGTGCCAGCAGGAGTAGTGACAGGGGACCCCAGCATTTT
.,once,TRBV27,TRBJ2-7,CASSLISSVCYEQYF,TGTGCCAGCAGTTTAATTTCTTCCGTCTGCTACGAGCAGTACTTC
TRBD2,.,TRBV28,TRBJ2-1,CASSPFRQREDYEQFF,TGTGCCAGCAGTCCTTTTCGACAGCGGGAGGACTATGAGCAGTTCTTC
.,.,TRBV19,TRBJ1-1,CASSEMAGPGRTQAFF,TGTGCCAGTAGCGAAATGGCGGGACCGGGAAGGACCCAAGCTTTCTTT
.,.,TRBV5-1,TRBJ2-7,CASSFGGGAEQYF,TGCGCCAGCAGCTTTGGAGGGGGGGCCGAGCAGTACTTC
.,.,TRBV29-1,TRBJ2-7,CSVGGSSYEQYF,TGCAGCGTTGGTGGGAGCTCCTACGAGCAGTACTTC
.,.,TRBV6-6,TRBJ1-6,CASSSRNSPLHF,TGTGCCAGCAGTTCCCGTAATTCACCCCTCCACTTT
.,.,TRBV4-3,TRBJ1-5,CASSQDVSQPQHF,TGCGCCAGCAGCCAAGATGTTAGTCAGCCCCAGCATTTT
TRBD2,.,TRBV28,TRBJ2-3,CASSPTWREVTDTQYF,TGTGCCAGCAGTCCGACCTGGCGGGAGGTCACAGATACGCAGTATTTT
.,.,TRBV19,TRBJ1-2,CASSTDAGPGGYTF,TGTGCCAGTAGCACCGACGCCGGCCCGGGTGGCTACACCTTC
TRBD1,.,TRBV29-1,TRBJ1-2,CSVDGQGGNYGYTF,TGCAGCGTTGACGGACAGGGTGGTAACTATGGCTACACCTTC
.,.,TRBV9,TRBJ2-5,CASSVALAETQYF,TGTGCCAGCAGCGTAGCTCTAGCGGAGACCCAGTACTTC
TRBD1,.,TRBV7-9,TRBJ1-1,CAGQGADTRTAEAFF,TGTGCCGGGCAGGGGGCCGACACACGCACCGCTGAAGCTTTCTTT
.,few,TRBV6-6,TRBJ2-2,CASKPDRNTGELFF,TGTGCCAGTAAGCCGGACAGAAACACCGGGGAGCTGTTTTTT
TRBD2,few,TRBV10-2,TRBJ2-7,CASSEPQTSGILYEQYF,TGCGCCAGCAGTGAGCCACAGACTAGCGGGATACTCTACGAGCAGTACTTC
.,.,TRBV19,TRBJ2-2,CASSYRVAGELFF,TGTGCCAGTAGTTACAGGGTCGCCGGGGAGCTGTTTTTT
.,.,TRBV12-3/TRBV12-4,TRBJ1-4,CASSLSNEKLFF,TGTGCCAGCAGCCTCTCTAATGAAAAACTGTTTTTT
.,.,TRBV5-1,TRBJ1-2,CASSLLQNNYGYTF,TGCGCCAGCAGCTTGTTACAGAACAACTATGGCTACACCTTC
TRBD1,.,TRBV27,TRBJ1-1,CASSRRRDRGLETEAFF,TGTGCCAGCAGTCGTCGTAGGGACAGGGGGTTGGAAACTGAAGCTTTCTTT
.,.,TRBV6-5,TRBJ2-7,CAARAFSYEQYF,TGTGCCGCCAGGGCATTCTCCTACGAGCAGTACTTC
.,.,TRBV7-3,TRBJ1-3,CASSLFGDRHSAGNTIYF,TGTGCCAGCAGCTTATTTGGCGACAGACATTCCGCTGGAAACACCATATATTTT
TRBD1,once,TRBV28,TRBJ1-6,CASSLGTGGRSPLHF,TGTGCCAGCAGTTTGGGGACAGGGGGCAGGTCACCCCTCCACTTT
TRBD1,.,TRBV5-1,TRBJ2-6,CASSGVWTGGRFGANVLTF,TGCGCCAGCAGCGGTGTTTGGACAGGGGGAAGGTTTGGGGCCAACGTCCTGACTTTC
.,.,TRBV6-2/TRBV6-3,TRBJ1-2,CASSPPGVEGPYGYTF,TGTGCCAGCAGCCCTCCAGGAGTCGAGGGCCCGTATGGCTACACCTTC
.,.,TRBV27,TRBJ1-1,CASRPSRFRDTSNTEAFF,TGTGCCAGCAGACCGTCTCGATTTCGGGACACGTCGAACACTGAAGCTTTCTTT
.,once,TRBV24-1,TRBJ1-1,CATSDGGGVTEAFF,TGTGCCACCAGTGATGGGGGAGGGGTCACTGAAGCTTTCTTT
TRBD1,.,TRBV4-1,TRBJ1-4,CASSLLGTALNEKLFF,TGCGCCAGCAGCCTCCTTGGGACAGCCCTTAATGAAAAACTGTTTTTT
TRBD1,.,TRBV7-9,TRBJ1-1,CASSRTGGSDTEAFF,TGTGCCAGCAGCCGGACAGGGGGCTCTGACACTGAAGCTTTCTTT
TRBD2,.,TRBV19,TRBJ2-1,CASTNGGLAGDNEQFF,TGTGCCAGTACCAATGGGGGACTAGCGGGAGACAATGAGCAGTTCTTC
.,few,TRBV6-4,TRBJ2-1,CASSELARGPEQFF,TGTGCCAGCAGTGAATTAGCTCGGGGTCCTGAGCAGTTCTTC
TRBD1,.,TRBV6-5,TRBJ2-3,CASRADRDTDTQYF,TGTGCCAGCAGGGCCGACAGGGACACAGATACGCAGTATTTT
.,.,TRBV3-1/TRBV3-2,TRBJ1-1,CASRGGGNTEAFF,TGTGCCAGCAGGGGAGGGGGGAACACTGAAGCTTTCTTT
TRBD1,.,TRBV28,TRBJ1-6,CASSFPGGNSPLHF,TGTGCCAGCAGTTTCCCAGGGGGAAATTCACCCCTCCACTTT
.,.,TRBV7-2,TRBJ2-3,CASSPSFATDTQYF,TGTGCCAGCAGCCCCAGTTTTGCCACAGATACGCAGTATTTT
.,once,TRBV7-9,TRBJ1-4,CASSLLATNEKLFF,TGTGCCAGCAGTCTACTTGCAACTAATGAAAAACTGTTTTTT
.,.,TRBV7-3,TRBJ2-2,CASSSRLTGNTGELFF,TGTGCCAGCAGCTCACGACTAACCGGGAACACCGGGGAGCTGTTTTTT